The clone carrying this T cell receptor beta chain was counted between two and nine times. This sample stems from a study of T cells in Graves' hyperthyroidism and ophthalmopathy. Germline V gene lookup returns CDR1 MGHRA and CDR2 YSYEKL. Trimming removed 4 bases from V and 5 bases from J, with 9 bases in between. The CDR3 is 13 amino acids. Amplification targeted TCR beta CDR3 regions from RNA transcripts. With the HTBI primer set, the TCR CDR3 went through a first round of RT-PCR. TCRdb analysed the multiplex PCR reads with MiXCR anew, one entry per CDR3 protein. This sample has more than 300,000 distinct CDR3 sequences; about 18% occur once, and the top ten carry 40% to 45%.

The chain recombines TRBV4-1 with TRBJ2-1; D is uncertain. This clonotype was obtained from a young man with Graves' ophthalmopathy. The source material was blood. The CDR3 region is CASSLEANNEQFF. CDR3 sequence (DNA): TGCGCCAGCAGCCTAGAGGCGAACAATGAGCAGTTCTTC.